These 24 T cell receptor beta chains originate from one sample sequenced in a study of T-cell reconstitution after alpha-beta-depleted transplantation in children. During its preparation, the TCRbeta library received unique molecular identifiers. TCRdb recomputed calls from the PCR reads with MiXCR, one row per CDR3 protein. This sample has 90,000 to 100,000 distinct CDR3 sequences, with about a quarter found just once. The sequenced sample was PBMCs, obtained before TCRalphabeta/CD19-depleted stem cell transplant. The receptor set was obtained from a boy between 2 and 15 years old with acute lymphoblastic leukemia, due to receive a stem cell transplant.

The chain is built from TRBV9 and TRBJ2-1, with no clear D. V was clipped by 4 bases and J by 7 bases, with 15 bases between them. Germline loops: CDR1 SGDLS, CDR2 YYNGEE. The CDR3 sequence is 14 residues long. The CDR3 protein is CASSPQFNQNEQFF. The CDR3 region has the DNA TGTGCCAGCAGCCCCCAATTTAACCAGAATGAGCAGTTCTTC.

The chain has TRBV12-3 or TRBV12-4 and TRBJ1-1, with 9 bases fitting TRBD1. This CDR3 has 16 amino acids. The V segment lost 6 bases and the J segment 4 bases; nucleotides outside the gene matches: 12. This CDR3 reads CASSPGTGRLGTEAFF. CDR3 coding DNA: TGTGCCAGCAGCCCCGGGACAGGGCGGTTGGGCACTGAAGCTTTCTTT.

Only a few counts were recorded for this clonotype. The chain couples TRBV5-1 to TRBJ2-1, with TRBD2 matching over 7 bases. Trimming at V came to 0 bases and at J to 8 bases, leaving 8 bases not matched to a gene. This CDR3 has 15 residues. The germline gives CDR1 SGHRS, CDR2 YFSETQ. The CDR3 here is CASSLELAPPHEQFF. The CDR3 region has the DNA TGCGCCAGCAGCTTGGAACTAGCGCCTCCGCATGAGCAGTTCTTC.

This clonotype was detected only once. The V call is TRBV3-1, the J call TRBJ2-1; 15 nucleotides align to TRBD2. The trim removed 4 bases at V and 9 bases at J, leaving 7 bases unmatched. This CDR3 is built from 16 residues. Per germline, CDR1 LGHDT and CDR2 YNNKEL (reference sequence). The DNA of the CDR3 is TGTGCCAGCAGCCTCCGGACTAGCGGGAGGGCCGGTGAGCAGTTCTTC. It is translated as CASSLRTSGRAGEQFF.

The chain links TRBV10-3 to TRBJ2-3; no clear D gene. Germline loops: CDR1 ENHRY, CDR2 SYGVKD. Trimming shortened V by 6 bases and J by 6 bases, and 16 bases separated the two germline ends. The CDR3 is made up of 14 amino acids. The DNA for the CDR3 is TGTGCCATCAGCCCCGCAGTAGTGGGGGATACGCAGTATTTT. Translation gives CAISPAVVGDTQYF.

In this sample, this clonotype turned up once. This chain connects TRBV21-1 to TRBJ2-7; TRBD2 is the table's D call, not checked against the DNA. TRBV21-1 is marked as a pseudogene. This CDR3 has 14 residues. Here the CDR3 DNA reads TGTGCCAGCAGCAACGGGACTAGCGGCTACGAGCAGTACTTC. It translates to CASSNGTSGYEQYF.

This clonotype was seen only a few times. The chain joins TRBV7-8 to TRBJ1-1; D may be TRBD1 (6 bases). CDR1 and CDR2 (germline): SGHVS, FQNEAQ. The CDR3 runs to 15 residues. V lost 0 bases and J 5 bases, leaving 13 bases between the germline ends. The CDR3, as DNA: TGTGCCAGCAGCTTAGCGGGGGCAGGGCGGACTGAAGCTTTCTTT. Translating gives CASSLAGAGRTEAFF.

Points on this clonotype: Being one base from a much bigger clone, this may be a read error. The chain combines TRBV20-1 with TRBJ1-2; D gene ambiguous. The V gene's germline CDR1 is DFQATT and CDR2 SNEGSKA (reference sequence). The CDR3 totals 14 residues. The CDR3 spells CSAARSGELYGDTF. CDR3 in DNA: TGCAGTGCTGCAAGATCAGGCGAACTCTATGGCGACACCTTC.

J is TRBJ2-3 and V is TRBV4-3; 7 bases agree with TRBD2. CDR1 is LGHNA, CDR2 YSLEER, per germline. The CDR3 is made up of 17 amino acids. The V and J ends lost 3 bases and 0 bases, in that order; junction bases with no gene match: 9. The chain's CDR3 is CASSHRGASGSTDTQYF. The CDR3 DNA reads TGCGCCAGCAGCCACCGAGGAGCTAGCGGTAGCACAGATACGCAGTATTTT.

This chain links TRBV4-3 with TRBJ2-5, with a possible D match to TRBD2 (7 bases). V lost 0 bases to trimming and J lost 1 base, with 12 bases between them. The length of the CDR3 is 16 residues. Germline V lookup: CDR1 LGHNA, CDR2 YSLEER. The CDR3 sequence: CASSQEVGGRQETQYF. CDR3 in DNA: TGCGCCAGCAGCCAAGAAGTGGGGGGGCGCCAAGAGACCCAGTACTTC.

CDR3 in amino acids: CSAISGTSGRLLNEQFF. The CDR3 DNA reads TGCAGTGCTATTTCGGGGACTAGCGGGAGGCTCTTAAATGAGCAGTTCTTC. This chain links TRBV20-1 with TRBJ2-1, with 15 positions matching TRBD2. The V and J ends lost 4 bases and 7 bases, in that order; junction bases with no gene match: 11. Germline V gene lookup returns CDR1 DFQATT and CDR2 SNEGSKA (reference sequence). The CDR3 is made up of 17 amino acids.

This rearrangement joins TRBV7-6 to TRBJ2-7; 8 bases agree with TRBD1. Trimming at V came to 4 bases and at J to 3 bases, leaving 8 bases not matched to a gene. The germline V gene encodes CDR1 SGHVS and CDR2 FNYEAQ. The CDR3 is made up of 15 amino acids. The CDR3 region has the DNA TGTGCCAGCAGCTCCCCCCAGACAGGGGACTACGAGCAGTACTTC. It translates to CASSSPQTGDYEQYF.

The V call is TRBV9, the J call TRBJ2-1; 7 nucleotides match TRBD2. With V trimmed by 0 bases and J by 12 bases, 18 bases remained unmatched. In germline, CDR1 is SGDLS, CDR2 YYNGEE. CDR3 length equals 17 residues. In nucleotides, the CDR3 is TGTGCCAGCAGCGTAGTGGCCGGTTCGGCGGGAGAGGTTGTGCAGTTCTTC. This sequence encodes CASSVVAGSAGEVVQFF.

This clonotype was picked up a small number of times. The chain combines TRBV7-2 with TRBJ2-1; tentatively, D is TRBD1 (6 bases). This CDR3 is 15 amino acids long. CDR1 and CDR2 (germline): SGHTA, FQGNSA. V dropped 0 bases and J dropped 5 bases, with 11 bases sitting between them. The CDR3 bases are TGTGCCAGCAGCTTAGCCTGGGGGACACACAATGAGCAGTTCTTC. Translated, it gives CASSLAWGTHNEQFF.

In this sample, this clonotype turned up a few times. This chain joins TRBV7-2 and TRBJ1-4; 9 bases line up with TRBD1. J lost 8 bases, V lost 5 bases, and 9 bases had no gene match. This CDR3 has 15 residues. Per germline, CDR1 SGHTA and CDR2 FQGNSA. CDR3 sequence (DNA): TGTGCCAGCAGCGCAACCGGGACAGGGTTAGAAAAACTGTTTTTT. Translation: CASSATGTGLEKLFF.

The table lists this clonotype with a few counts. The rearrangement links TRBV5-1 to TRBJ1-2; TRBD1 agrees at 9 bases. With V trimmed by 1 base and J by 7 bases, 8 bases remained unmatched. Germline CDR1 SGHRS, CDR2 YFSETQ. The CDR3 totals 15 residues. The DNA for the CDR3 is TGCGCCAGCAGCTTGCAAGATACAGGGGGCCCTGGCTACACCTTC. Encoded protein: CASSLQDTGGPGYTF.

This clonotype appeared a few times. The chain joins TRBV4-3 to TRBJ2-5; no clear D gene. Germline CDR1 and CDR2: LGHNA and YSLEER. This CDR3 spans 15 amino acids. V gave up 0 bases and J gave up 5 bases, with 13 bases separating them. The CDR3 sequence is CASSQDNLRLETQYF. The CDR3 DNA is TGCGCCAGCAGCCAAGATAACCTAAGATTGGAGACCCAGTACTTC.

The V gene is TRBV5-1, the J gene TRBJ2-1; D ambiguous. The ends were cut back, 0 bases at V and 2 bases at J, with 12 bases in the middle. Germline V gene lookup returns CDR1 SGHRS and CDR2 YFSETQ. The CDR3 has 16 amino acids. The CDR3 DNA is TGCGCCAGCAGCTTGGAGGCCGATATTACCTACAATGAGCAGTTCTTC. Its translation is CASSLEADITYNEQFF.

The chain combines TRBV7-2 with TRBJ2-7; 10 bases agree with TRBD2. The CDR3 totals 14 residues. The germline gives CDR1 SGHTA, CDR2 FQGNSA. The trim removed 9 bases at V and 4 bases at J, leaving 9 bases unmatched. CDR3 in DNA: TGTGCCAGTGCTAGCGGGAGAGGCCTATACGAGCAGTACTTC. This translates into CASASGRGLYEQYF.

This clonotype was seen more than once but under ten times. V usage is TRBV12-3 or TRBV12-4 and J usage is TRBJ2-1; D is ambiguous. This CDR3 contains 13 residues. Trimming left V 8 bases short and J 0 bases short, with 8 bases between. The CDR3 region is CASGQSSYNEQFF. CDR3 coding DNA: TGTGCCAGCGGCCAGAGCTCCTACAATGAGCAGTTCTTC.

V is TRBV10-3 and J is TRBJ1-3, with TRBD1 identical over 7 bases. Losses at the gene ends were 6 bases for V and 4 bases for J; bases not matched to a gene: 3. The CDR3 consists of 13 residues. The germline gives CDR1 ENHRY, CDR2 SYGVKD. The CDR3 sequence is CAISAGGGNTIYF. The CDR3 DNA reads TGTGCCATCAGCGCAGGGGGAGGAAACACCATATATTTT.

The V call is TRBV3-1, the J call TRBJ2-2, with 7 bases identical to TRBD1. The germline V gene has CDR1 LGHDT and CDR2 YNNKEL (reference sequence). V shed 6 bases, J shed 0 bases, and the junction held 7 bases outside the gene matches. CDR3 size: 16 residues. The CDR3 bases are TGTGCCAGCAGGCGAATGACAGGGCCGAACACCGGGGAGCTGTTTTTT. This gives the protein CASRRMTGPNTGELFF.

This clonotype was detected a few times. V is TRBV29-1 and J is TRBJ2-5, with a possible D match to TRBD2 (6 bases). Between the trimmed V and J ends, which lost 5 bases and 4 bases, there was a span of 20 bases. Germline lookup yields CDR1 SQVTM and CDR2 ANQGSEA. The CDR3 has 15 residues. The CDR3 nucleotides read TGCAGCGTTTCCCAGAGCGGAGGGGTTGGAGAGACCCAGTACTTC. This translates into CSVSQSGGVGETQYF.

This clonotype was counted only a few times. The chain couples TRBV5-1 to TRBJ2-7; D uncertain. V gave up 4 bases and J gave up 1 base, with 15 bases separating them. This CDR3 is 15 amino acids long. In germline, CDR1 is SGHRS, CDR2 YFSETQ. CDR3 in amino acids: CASSPNMRLSYEQYF. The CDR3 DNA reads TGCGCCAGCAGCCCTAACATGAGATTATCCTACGAGCAGTACTTC.